These 29 T cell receptor beta chains were all obtained from the same sample, sequenced in a study of control samples from healthy donors and cancer patients. Some clones are missing from TCRdb's copy, which holds only in-frame ones; the method was immunoSEQ multiplex PCR. The data hold roughly 140,000 clones, with around 90% observed a single time. Sequenced material: blood. All receptors derive from a man aged 25 to 45 in good health.

The chain links TRBV19 to TRBJ1-1; D might be TRBD1 (6 bases). The germline V and J ends were trimmed by 4 bases and 0 bases, with 9 bases remaining between them. The CDR3 length is 14 residues. The germline gives CDR1 LNHDA, CDR2 SQIVND (reference sequence). Here the CDR3 DNA reads TGTGCCAGTAGTAGTGGACAGTTGAACACTGAAGCTTTCTTT. Amino acids: CASSSGQLNTEAFF.

This chain connects TRBV5-1 to TRBJ1-4, with D maybe TRBD1 (6 bases). CDR1 SGHRS and CDR2 YFSETQ come from the germline V gene. V was clipped by 0 bases and J by 0 bases, with 9 bases between them. The CDR3 sequence is 16 residues long. CDR3 region: CASSLAEGATNEKLFF. Written as DNA, the CDR3 is TGCGCCAGCAGCTTGGCCGAGGGGGCAACTAATGAAAAACTGTTTTTT. Together with reference TRBV5-1 and TRBJ1-4, the CDR3 gives the full variable domain: KAGVTQTPRYLIKTRGQQVTLSCSPISGHRSVSWYQQTPGQGLQFLFEYFSETQRNKGNFPGRFSGRQFSNSRSEMNVSTLELGDSALYLCASSLAEGATNEKLFFGSGTQLSVL.

Points on this clone: The sample holds other DNA sequences that translate to the same CDR3. The chain employs TRBV7-2 and TRBJ2-3, with D possibly being TRBD2 (6 bases). The CDR3 is made up of 17 amino acids. Per germline, CDR1 SGHTA and CDR2 FQGNSA. V dropped 0 bases and J dropped 7 bases, with 20 bases sitting between them. In nucleotides, the CDR3 is TGTGCCAGCAGCTTAGCCATGGCGGGGACTTCCTCTAATACGCAGTATTTT. Translation: CASSLAMAGTSSNTQYF.

V is TRBV29-1 and J is TRBJ1-5, with TRBD1 matching 9 bases. V dropped 4 bases and J dropped 6; count of bases not matched to a gene: 4. CDR3 length: 13 residues. Germline V gene sequence: CDR1 SQVTM, CDR2 ANQGSEA. DNA of the CDR3: TGCAGCGTTGGGACAGGGGAGAGTCAGCCCCAGCATTTT. Amino acid sequence: CSVGTGESQPQHF.

The rearrangement uses TRBV9 and TRBJ1-2; perhaps TRBD1 as D (5 bases). The germline gives CDR1 SGDLS, CDR2 YYNGEE. The CDR3 sequence is 13 residues long. The germline V and J ends were trimmed by 0 bases and 8 bases, with 11 bases remaining between them. As DNA, the CDR3 is TGTGCCAGCAGCGTAGAGGGGACCGCGGGCTACACCTTC. This sequence encodes CASSVEGTAGYTF.

V and J are TRBV19 and TRBJ1-5; possible D gene TRBD1, 6 bases. The CDR3 consists of 14 residues. V was clipped by 7 bases and J by 7 bases, with 17 bases between them. Germline lookup yields CDR1 LNHDA and CDR2 SQIVND (reference sequence). CDR3 DNA sequence: TGTGCCAGTAAACACAGGGAAGCCCACCAGCCCCAGCATTTT. It yields the protein CASKHREAHQPQHF.

V is TRBV9 and J is TRBJ2-1; TRBD2 matches 8 bases. V shed 3 bases, J shed 0 bases, and the junction held 2 bases outside the gene matches. Germline V CDR1 and CDR2: SGDLS, YYNGEE. This CDR3 has 15 residues. The CDR3 region has the DNA TGTGCCAGCAGCGGACTAGCGAGCTCCTACAATGAGCAGTTCTTC. Its protein product is CASSGLASSYNEQFF.

J is TRBJ2-1 and V is TRBV21-1. TRBV21-1 is a pseudogene segment. The CDR3 is made up of 13 amino acids. CDR3 DNA sequence: TGTGCCAGCAGCAAATGTGGGGATAGTGAGCAGTTCTTC. It is translated as CASSKCGDSEQFF.

This clone is a singleton in its sample. The chain recombines TRBV23-1 with TRBJ1-3; 8 bases are shared with TRBD1. Being an ORF, TRBV23-1 has a function that is uncertain. The CDR3 has 17 residues. V lost 4 bases to trimming and J lost 0 bases; unmatched junction nucleotides: 8. CDR3 bases: TGCGCCAGCAGTCCAGAGACAGGGGACAGCTCTGGAAACACCATATATTTT. Its protein product is CASSPETGDSSGNTIYF.

The genes are TRBV5-5 and TRBJ2-6; possible D gene TRBD2, 6 bases. CDR3 length: 18 amino acids. CDR1 is SGHKS and CDR2 is YYEKEE in the germline V gene (reference sequence). V was clipped by 4 bases and J by 1 base, with 18 bases between them. The CDR3, as DNA: TGTGCCAGCAGCCCCTTCCCGGGGGAAAGGTCTGGGGCCAACGTCCTGACTTTC. Protein: CASSPFPGERSGANVLTF.

The V call is TRBV5-8, the J call TRBJ2-3; the D is unclear. CDR1 and CDR2 (germline): SGHTS, YDEGEE. This CDR3 has 11 amino acids. With 4 bases removed from V and 5 bases from J, the gap between germline ends came to 5 bases. The CDR3 coding sequence is TGTGCCAGCAGCCCGAGAGATACGCAGTATTTT. This encodes CASSPRDTQYF.

The chain carries TRBV6-6 and TRBJ1-1; D gene unclear. CDR3 length: 15 amino acids. V dropped 6 bases and J dropped 0 bases, with 14 bases sitting between them. The germline V gene encodes CDR1 MNHNY and CDR2 SVGAGI (reference sequence). The CDR3 DNA reads as TGTGCCAGCAGGACCTTCCTCGGGGTGAACACTGAAGCTTTCTTT. It specifies CASRTFLGVNTEAFF.

This clone has only one observation. The chain joins TRBV7-9 to TRBJ2-7, with 9 nucleotides matching TRBD1. The CDR3 covers 16 residues. CDR1 is SEHNR, CDR2 FQNEAQ, per germline (reference sequence). After removal of 5 bases from V and 3 bases from J, the junction contained 11 bases not matched to a gene. CDR3 sequence reads: CASSGRIRQGDYEQYF. The CDR3 DNA reads TGTGCCAGCAGCGGGCGGATAAGACAGGGGGACTACGAGCAGTACTTC.

J is TRBJ2-5 and V is TRBV19; D possibly matches TRBD1 or TRBD2 (5 bases each). Germline V gene lookup returns CDR1 LNHDA and CDR2 SQIVND (reference sequence). With 3 bases removed from V and 1 base from J, the gap between germline ends came to 15 bases. The CDR3 is 16 amino acids. The CDR3 here is CASSIGERGFQETQYF. CDR3 in DNA: TGTGCCAGTAGTATCGGGGAACGGGGCTTCCAAGAGACCCAGTACTTC. The variable domain in full, completed from reference TRBV19 and TRBJ2-5, reads DGGITQSPKYLFRKEGQNVTLSCEQNLNHDAMYWYRQDPGQGLRLIYYSQIVNDFQKGDIAEGYSVSREKKESFPLTVTSAQKNPTAFYLCASSIGERGFQETQYFGPGTRLLVL.

This chain joins TRBV9 and TRBJ2-7; unclear D gene. The CDR3 length is 15 residues. With 4 bases removed from V and 1 base from J, the gap between germline ends came to 15 bases. Germline lookup yields CDR1 SGDLS and CDR2 YYNGEE. The CDR3 sequence: CASSPRKGPSYEQYF. The CDR3 DNA is TGTGCCAGCAGCCCCCGGAAGGGTCCATCCTACGAGCAGTACTTC.

This chain links TRBV5-6 with TRBJ1-5; no firm D call. V was shortened by 4 bases and J by 4 bases, with 12 bases between the two germline ends. The CDR3 contains 14 residues. Germline V gene sequence: CDR1 SGHDT, CDR2 YYEEEE. CDR3 region: CASSPRWSNQPQHF. The CDR3 bases are TGTGCCAGCAGCCCAAGATGGAGTAATCAGCCCCAGCATTTT.

J is TRBJ1-3 and V is TRBV6-5; D not certain. Germline CDR1 MNHEY, CDR2 SVGAGI. The CDR3 extends over 15 amino acids. Trimming removed 5 bases at V and 0 bases at J, with 11 bases between. The CDR3: CASSPTPDSGNTIYF. CDR3 nucleotides: TGTGCCAGCAGTCCTACTCCCGACTCTGGAAACACCATATATTTT.

This sequence joins TRBV27 and TRBJ2-5; D gene uncertain. CDR1 and CDR2 (germline): MNHEY, SMNVEV (reference sequence). The CDR3 spans 14 residues. V lost 3 bases and J lost 5, with 13 bases in between. CDR3: CASSLVGFGETQYF. CDR3 DNA: TGTGCCAGCAGTTTGGTCGGGTTTGGGGAGACCCAGTACTTC.

The rearrangement joins TRBV6-2 or TRBV6-3 to TRBJ1-1; the match to TRBD1 covers 7 bases. The CDR3 has 13 residues. Germline CDR1 is MNHEY and CDR2 is SVGEGT. V shed 6 bases and J 3 bases; nucleotides not matched to a gene: 4. The CDR3, as DNA: TGTGCCAGCAGCCGGACAGGTCACACTGAAGCTTTCTTT. It specifies CASSRTGHTEAFF.

This clone was seen only once. The rearrangement links TRBV5-4 to TRBJ1-4; 8 bases match TRBD1. This CDR3 has 15 residues. The germline gives CDR1 SGHNT, CDR2 YYREEE (reference sequence). V gave up 4 bases and J gave up 3 bases; unmatched junction bases: 5. The chain's CDR3 is CASSGTQGANEKLFF. The CDR3 nucleotides are TGTGCCAGCAGCGGGACACAGGGGGCTAATGAAAAACTGTTTTTT.

This chain connects TRBV29-1 to TRBJ2-3; weak D call: TRBD2 (6 bases). CDR1 is SQVTM and CDR2 is ANQGSEA in the germline V gene. V was trimmed by 3 bases and J by 0 bases, leaving 19 bases between them. This CDR3 region has 17 residues. The CDR3 loop reads CSVEERGTNPSTDTQYF. The CDR3 region has the DNA TGCAGCGTTGAGGAACGCGGGACCAATCCGAGCACAGATACGCAGTATTTT.

This clone was seen once. J is TRBJ2-5 and V is TRBV4-2; a weak D match, TRBD2 (6 bases). Trimming took 0 bases from V and 5 from J, leaving 19 bases between them. Germline values: CDR1 LGHNA, CDR2 YNFKEQ. The CDR3 loop spans 17 amino acids. This CDR3 is CASSQDPRGAPGETQYF. As DNA, the CDR3 is TGTGCCAGCAGCCAAGACCCCCGCGGGGCCCCTGGGGAGACCCAGTACTTC.

A note on this clone: The germline gene is not matched at one end of the junction; a read error may be the cause. The chain recombines TRBV13 with TRBJ2-7; tentative D call: TRBD1 (6 bases). Germline V CDR1 and CDR2: PRHDT, FYEKMQ (reference sequence). The CDR3 is 14 amino acids. CDR3 DNA sequence: TGTGCCAGCAGCCTAGGACAGACTTCCTACGAGCAGTACTTC. It translates to CASSLGQTSYEQYF.

This sequence joins TRBV24-1 and TRBJ2-5; no reliable D call. Germline V gene sequence: CDR1 KGHDR, CDR2 SFDVKD. CDR3 length: 12 amino acids. V dropped 9 bases and J dropped 4 bases, with 11 bases sitting between them. The CDR3 here is CATSSGLETQYF. DNA for the CDR3: TGTGCCACCTCCTCAGGTTTAGAGACCCAGTACTTC.

The V call is TRBV7-8, the J call TRBJ1-1, with D unresolved. This CDR3 has 12 amino acids. Per the germline V gene, CDR1 is SGHVS and CDR2 is FQNEAQ. V lost 1 base and J lost 8, with 8 bases in between. This chain's CDR3 is CASSLGSAEAFF. The CDR3 bases are TGTGCCAGCAGCTTAGGGAGCGCGGAAGCTTTCTTT.

The chain joins TRBV7-8 to TRBJ2-4; 8 bases are shared with TRBD1. The V segment lost 1 base and the J segment 3 bases; nucleotides outside the gene matches: 11. The V gene's germline CDR1 is SGHVS and CDR2 FQNEAQ. The CDR3 sequence is 18 residues long. CDR3 region: CASSLDQDREVGKNIQYF. The CDR3 DNA sequence: TGTGCCAGCAGCTTAGACCAGGACAGGGAAGTGGGCAAAAACATTCAGTACTTC.

This chain joins TRBV19 and TRBJ1-5; maybe TRBD1 (5 bases). Germline values: CDR1 LNHDA, CDR2 SQIVND (reference sequence). The V end was cut by 6 bases, the J end by 0 bases, with 15 bases between. The CDR3 spans 16 residues. The CDR3 here is CASRAWGENSNQPQHF. DNA for the CDR3: TGTGCCAGTAGAGCCTGGGGGGAAAATAGCAATCAGCCCCAGCATTTT.

The chain joins TRBV2 to TRBJ2-5, with D tentatively TRBD2 (6 bases). Germline assignment: CDR1 SNHLY and CDR2 FYNNEI. This CDR3 is built from 11 residues. V lost 8 bases, J lost 3 bases, and 7 bases lay in between. In DNA, the CDR3 is TGTGCCAGCTGGGAGGAAGAGACCCAGTACTTC. It encodes CASWEEETQYF.

This clone was found once. V gene TRBV4-1 combines with J gene TRBJ1-4; D not certain. The germline gives CDR1 MGHRA, CDR2 YSYEKL. V lost 0 bases and J lost 0, with 8 bases in between. The CDR3 consists of 16 residues. The CDR3 DNA sequence: TGCGCCAGCAGCCAAGAAGCCTTGGCAACTAATGAAAAACTGTTTTTT. This encodes CASSQEALATNEKLFF.